The present entry profiles one T cell receptor (beta chain) with its context. These data originate in a study of cytotoxic CD8 clonotypes in ibrutinib-treated CLL. For the study at large: After median 68 months, approximately 14 stayed in remission, around twelve progressed; responses roughly 25 partial, 2 complete.

Some clones are missing from TCRdb's copy, which holds only in-frame ones; the method was immunoSEQ multiplex PCR. This table has some 92,000 clones, 60% to 80% appearing once. CDR3 length: 17 amino acids. The V gene's germline CDR1 is SGHDN and CDR2 FVKESK. V was clipped by 0 bases and J by 6 bases, with 17 bases between them. This rearrangement joins TRBV14 to TRBJ2-2; D gene unclear. The sequencing used PBMCs, collected after 24 months of ibrutinib treatment. The receptor was isolated from a human donor with chronic lymphocytic leukemia. The CDR3 bases are TGTGCCAGCAGCCAAGATGTAAGGATTTCCCGGGCCGGGGAGCTGTTTTTT. As protein: CASSQDVRISRAGELFF. The full variable domain, its missing parts supplied by reference TRBV14 and TRBJ2-2, is EAGVTQFPSHSVIEKGQTVTLRCDPISGHDNLYWYRRVMGKEIKFLLHFVKESKQDESGMPNNRFLAERTGGTYSTLKVQPAELEDSGVYFCASSQDVRISRAGELFFGEGSRLTVL.